The following is a TCR beta chain sequence with its context. The antigen is undetermined. This sample was taken from a study of T cell repertoires in cytomegalovirus infection. About the study: Peptides in the study included HLA-C-restricted and HLA-B-restricted CMV epitopes. CMV infection together with matching HLA type was indicated by public TCR beta signatures. Whole-study findings and limits: HLA-C-restricted CMV-specific TCR beta clonotypes were dominant in the ex vivo response.

TCRdb ran MiXCR on the reads and lists one entry per CDR3 protein. The profile covers around 770,000 distinct CDR3 sequences, with around 29% appearing a single time and around 13% taken by the ten largest. This sample comprised cultured CD8+ T cells from PBMCs, obtained from culture after CMV antigen stimulation. The sequence was collected from a human donor in good health (CMV status not recorded). Some clones in this sample may be carry-over from other donors' samples.

Here the CDR3 DNA reads TGTGCGGCAGGGGGGCCTATGGAGACCCAGTACTTC. This encodes CAAGGPMETQYF. The chain has TRBV11-2 and TRBJ2-5, with D maybe TRBD1 (7 bases). CDR1 and CDR2 from the germline V gene are SGHAT and FQNNGV. This CDR3 is built from 12 residues.